This T cell receptor (beta chain) stems from a study of T cells after yellow fever vaccination. This clonotype was picked up many times. TCRdb called the 5' RACE reads again in MiXCR, with one record for every CDR3 protein. The sample shows hundreds of thousands of distinct CDR3 sequences, roughly 4% of them seen only once. Germline lookup yields CDR1 DFQATT and CDR2 SNEGSKA (reference sequence). Trimming removed 5 bases from V and 0 bases from J, with 12 bases in between. The CDR3 is 14 residues long. The genes are TRBV20-1 and TRBJ2-3; D is possibly TRBD1 or TRBD2 (5 bases each). Sequences were derived from PBMCs, sampled on the day of the yellow fever booster vaccination. The TCR originated in a man in his late teens or twenties who received the YFV17D yellow fever vaccine. CDR3 sequence reads: CSAGDPSSTDTQYF. In DNA form, the CDR3 reads TGCAGTGCTGGGGACCCTTCAAGCACAGATACGCAGTATTTT.